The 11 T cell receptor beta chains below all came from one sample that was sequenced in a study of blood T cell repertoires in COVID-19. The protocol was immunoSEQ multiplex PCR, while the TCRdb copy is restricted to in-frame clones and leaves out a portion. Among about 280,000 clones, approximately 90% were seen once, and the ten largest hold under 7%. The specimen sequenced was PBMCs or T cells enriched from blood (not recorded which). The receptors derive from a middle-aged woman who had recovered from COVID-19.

The chain's CDR3 is CASSLTFSAGVAGGELFF. CDR3 nucleotides: TGTGCCAGCAGCTTAACGTTTTCCGCGGGAGTAGCGGGCGGGGAGCTGTTTTTT. The gene calls are TRBV7-3 and TRBJ2-2; 7 positions agree with TRBD2. CDR1 and CDR2 from the germline V gene are SGHTA and FQGTGA. CDR3 length: 18 residues. The trim removed 0 bases at V and 7 bases at J, leaving 14 bases unmatched. The entire variable domain, with the rest obtained from reference TRBV7-3 and TRBJ2-2, is as follows: GAGVSQTPSNKVTEKGKYVELRCDPISGHTALYWYRQSLGQGPEFLIYFQGTGAADDSGLPNDRFFAVRPEGSVSTLKIQRTERGDSAVYLCASSLTFSAGVAGGELFFGEGSRLTVL.

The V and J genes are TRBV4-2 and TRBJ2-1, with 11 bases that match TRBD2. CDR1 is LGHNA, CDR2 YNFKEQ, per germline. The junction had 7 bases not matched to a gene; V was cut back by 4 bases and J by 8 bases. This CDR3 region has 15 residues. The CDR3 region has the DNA TGTGCCAGCAGCCCACTAGCGGGAGTTGGGGATGAGCAGTTCTTC. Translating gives CASSPLAGVGDEQFF.

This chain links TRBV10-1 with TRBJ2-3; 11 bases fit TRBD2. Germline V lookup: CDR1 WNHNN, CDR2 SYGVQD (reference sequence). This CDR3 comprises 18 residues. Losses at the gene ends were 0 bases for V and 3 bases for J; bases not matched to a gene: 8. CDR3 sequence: CASSESPLAGDGTDTQYF. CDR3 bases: TGCGCCAGCAGTGAGTCCCCACTAGCGGGAGATGGGACAGATACGCAGTATTTT.

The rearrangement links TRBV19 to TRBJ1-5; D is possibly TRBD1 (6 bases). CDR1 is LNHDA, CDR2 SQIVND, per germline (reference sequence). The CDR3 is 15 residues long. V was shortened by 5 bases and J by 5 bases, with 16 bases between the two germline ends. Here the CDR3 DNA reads TGTGCCAGTAGTCAACGAGGGGGAAACTATCAGCCCCAGCATTTT. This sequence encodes CASSQRGGNYQPQHF.

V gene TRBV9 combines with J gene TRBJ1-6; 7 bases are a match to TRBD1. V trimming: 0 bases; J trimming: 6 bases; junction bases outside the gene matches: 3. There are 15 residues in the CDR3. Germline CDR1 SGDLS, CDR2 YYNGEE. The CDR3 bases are TGTGCCAGCAGCGTAGAGGGACAGTCTAATTCACCCCTCCACTTT. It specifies CASSVEGQSNSPLHF.

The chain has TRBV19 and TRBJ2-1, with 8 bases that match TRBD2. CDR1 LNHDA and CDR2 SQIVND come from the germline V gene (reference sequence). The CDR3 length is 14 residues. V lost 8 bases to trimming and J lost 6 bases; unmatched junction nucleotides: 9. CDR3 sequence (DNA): TGTGCCAGTCGAGGGACTAGACACACCAATGAGCAGTTCTTC. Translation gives CASRGTRHTNEQFF.

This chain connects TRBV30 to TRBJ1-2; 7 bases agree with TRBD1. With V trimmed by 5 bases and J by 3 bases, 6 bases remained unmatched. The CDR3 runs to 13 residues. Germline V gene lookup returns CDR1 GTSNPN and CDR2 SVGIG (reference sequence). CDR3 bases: TGTGCCTGGGTTCCCCAGGGGGACTATGGCTACACCTTC. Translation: CAWVPQGDYGYTF. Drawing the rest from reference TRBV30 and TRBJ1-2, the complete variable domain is SQTIHQWPATLVQPVGSPLSLECTVEGTSNPNLYWYRQAAGRGLQLLFYSVGIGQISSEVPQNLSASRPQDRQFILSSKKLLLSDSGFYLCAWVPQGDYGYTFGSGTRLTVV.

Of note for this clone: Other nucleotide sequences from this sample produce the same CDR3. The DNA of the CDR3 is TGTGCCAGTAGTATTGGCAGGGGGAGCACTGAAGCTTTCTTT. Amino acids: CASSIGRGSTEAFF. This chain uses TRBV19 with TRBJ1-1, with 7 bases aligning to TRBD1. CDR3 size: 14 residues. Trimming took 3 bases from V and 4 from J; bases not matched to a gene: 5. CDR1 and CDR2 (germline): LNHDA, SQIVND (reference sequence).

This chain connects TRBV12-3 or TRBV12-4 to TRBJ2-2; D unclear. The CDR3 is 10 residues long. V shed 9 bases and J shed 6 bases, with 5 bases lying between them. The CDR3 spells CASRSGELFF. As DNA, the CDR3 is TGTGCCAGTAGATCCGGGGAGCTGTTTTTT.

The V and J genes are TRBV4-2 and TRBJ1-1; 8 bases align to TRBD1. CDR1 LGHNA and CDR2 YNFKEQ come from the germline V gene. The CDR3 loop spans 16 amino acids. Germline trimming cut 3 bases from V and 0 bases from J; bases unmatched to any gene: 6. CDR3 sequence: CASSHLMTGVNTEAFF. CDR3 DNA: TGTGCCAGCAGCCATCTTATGACAGGGGTGAACACTGAAGCTTTCTTT.

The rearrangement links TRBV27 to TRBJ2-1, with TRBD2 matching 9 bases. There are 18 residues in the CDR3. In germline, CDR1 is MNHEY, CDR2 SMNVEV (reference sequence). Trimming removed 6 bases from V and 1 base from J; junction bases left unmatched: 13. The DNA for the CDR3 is TGTGCCAGCAGCCATCCGGAGGGGGGACTAGCTTCCTACAATGAGCAGTTCTTC. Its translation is CASSHPEGGLASYNEQFF.